A single sample gave rise to the 17 T cell receptor beta chains below, sequenced in a study of T cells after yellow fever vaccination. MiXCR was run by TCRdb on the 5' RACE reads, yielding one entry per CDR3 protein. The table lists 450,000 to 550,000 distinct CDR3 sequences, 21% of them singletons. This material consisted of PBMCs, taken less than 25 days after the first yellow fever vaccination. All receptors derive from a man aged 18-30 years who received the YFV17D yellow fever vaccine.

V and J are TRBV18 and TRBJ2-3; the D gene is possibly TRBD2 (7 bases). V was cut by 6 bases and J by 2 bases, with 15 bases left in between. The CDR3 is made up of 15 amino acids. CDR1 is KGHSH, CDR2 LQKENI, per germline. The DNA of the CDR3 is TGTGCCAGCTCGCAACAGGGAGGGGCCACAGATACGCAGTATTTT. Translation gives CASSQQGGATDTQYF.

There are a few counts of this clonotype. This chain joins TRBV2 and TRBJ2-7; 11 bases line up with TRBD2. Per the germline V gene, CDR1 is SNHLY and CDR2 is FYNNEI. CDR3 size: 15 residues. The V segment lost 3 bases and the J segment 7 bases; nucleotides outside the gene matches: 8. CDR3 nucleotides: TGTGCCAGCAGTGAGAGCCTAGCGGGGGGTCGGGAGCAGTACTTC. It codes for CASSESLAGGREQYF.

This clonotype occurred once. V usage is TRBV30 and J usage is TRBJ1-1; possible D gene TRBD1, 5 bases. This CDR3 has 12 residues. V lost 3 bases and J lost 3, with 8 bases in between. The V gene's germline CDR1 is GTSNPN and CDR2 SVGIG (reference sequence). The CDR3 loop is CAWSHRYTEAFF. As DNA, the CDR3 is TGTGCCTGGAGCCACAGGTACACTGAAGCTTTCTTT.

This clonotype was observed a handful of times. This rearrangement joins TRBV28 to TRBJ2-7; TRBD1 agrees at 9 bases. Germline V lookup: CDR1 MDHEN, CDR2 SYDVKM. The length of the CDR3 is 14 residues. J lost 2 bases, V lost 7 bases, and 6 bases had no gene match. The CDR3 DNA sequence: TGTGCCAGCATCCCCGGGACAGGGCCCTACGAGCAGTACGTC. Protein sequence: CASIPGTGPYEQYV.

This clonotype showed up just a few times. The chain has TRBV27 and TRBJ2-7; 12 nucleotides agree with TRBD2. The CDR3 contains 15 residues. V trimming: 5 bases; J trimming: 4 bases; junction bases outside the gene matches: 6. CDR1 and CDR2 from the germline V gene are MNHEY and SMNVEV (reference sequence). The CDR3: CASSLRLAGVYEQYF. DNA for the CDR3: TGTGCCAGCAGTCTGAGACTAGCGGGGGTGTACGAGCAGTACTTC.

The J gene is TRBJ2-5, the V gene TRBV6-2 or TRBV6-3, with D hard to call. There are 14 residues in the CDR3. The germline V gene encodes CDR1 MNHEY and CDR2 SVGEGT. V gave up 2 bases and J gave up 3 bases, with 10 bases separating them. CDR3 residues: CASSYISDEETQYF. CDR3 bases: TGTGCCAGCAGTTACATATCCGATGAAGAGACCCAGTACTTC.

V gene TRBV28 combines with J gene TRBJ2-1; TRBD2 matches at 8 bases. Trimming cost V 6 bases and J 0 bases; bases outside gene matches: 4. Germline values: CDR1 MDHEN, CDR2 SYDVKM. This CDR3 has 15 amino acids. In nucleotides, the CDR3 is TGTGCCAGCAGACGGGGGGGCGTCTCCTACAATGAGCAGTTCTTC. Amino acids: CASRRGGVSYNEQFF.

The rearrangement joins TRBV4-2 to TRBJ1-1; perhaps TRBD1 as D (6 bases). The germline V and J ends were trimmed by 4 bases and 4 bases, with 13 bases remaining between them. CDR1 and CDR2 (germline): LGHNA, YNFKEQ. The CDR3 sequence is 14 residues long. The CDR3 DNA sequence: TGTGCCAGCAGCCCGCGGGGGGGCCTCACTGAAGCTTTCTTT. Its translation: CASSPRGGLTEAFF.

The gene calls are TRBV27 and TRBJ2-2; D gene uncertain. V was trimmed by 0 bases and J by 6 bases, leaving 8 bases between them. Germline assignment: CDR1 MNHEY and CDR2 SMNVEV (reference sequence). The CDR3 length is 14 residues. The chain's CDR3 is CASSLSGPSGELFF. DNA of the CDR3: TGTGCCAGCAGTTTATCAGGGCCGTCCGGGGAGCTGTTTTTT.

This rearrangement joins TRBV12-3 or TRBV12-4 to TRBJ2-1, with TRBD2 as a possible D gene (5 bases). The germline V and J ends were trimmed by 6 bases and 8 bases, with 14 bases remaining between them. The CDR3 consists of 13 residues. In DNA form, the CDR3 reads TGTGCCAGCAGACGGGGATCCCGGGATGAGCAGTTCTTC. Translating gives CASRRGSRDEQFF.

In DNA, the CDR3 is TGTGCCAGCAGCCAAGTTAGCGGGGGAGGCTCCTACAATGAGCAGTTCTTC. Translation: CASSQVSGGGSYNEQFF. This chain uses TRBV14 with TRBJ2-1, with 9 bases that match TRBD2. The CDR3 has 17 residues. V shed 1 base, J shed 0 bases, and the junction held 4 bases outside the gene matches. Germline V gives CDR1 SGHDN, CDR2 FVKESK.

The chain joins TRBV10-1 to TRBJ2-3; D unresolved. The V gene lost 0 bases and the J gene lost 0 bases, with 4 bases spanning the gap. Germline CDR1 and CDR2: WNHNN and SYGVQD (reference sequence). This CDR3 comprises 14 residues. Here the CDR3 DNA reads TGCGCCAGCAGTGAGTCGAGGAGCACAGATACGCAGTATTTT. Its protein product is CASSESRSTDTQYF.

The chain employs TRBV6-2 or TRBV6-3 and TRBJ2-7; 7 bases fit TRBD2. This CDR3 is 16 amino acids long. J lost 0 bases, V lost 0 bases, and 5 bases had no gene match. CDR1 is MNHEY, CDR2 SVGEGT, per germline. The CDR3: CASSYSVAGPSYEQYF. The CDR3 bases are TGTGCCAGCAGTTACTCGGTAGCGGGCCCCTCCTACGAGCAGTACTTC.

The gene calls are TRBV6-1 and TRBJ1-6, with D perhaps TRBD1 (5 bases). The germline V gene has CDR1 MNHNS and CDR2 SASEGT. CDR3 size: 15 residues. V was pared by 3 bases and J by 9 bases, with 15 bases between. CDR3 sequence (DNA): TGTGCCAGCAGTGAGGGGGATCTGGGGAGTTCACCCCTCCACTTT. Protein sequence: CASSEGDLGSSPLHF.

This clonotype was observed a handful of times. This chain's CDR3 is CASSQSFGRGYTEAFF. The CDR3 nucleotides are TGCGCCAGCAGCCAATCGTTCGGGAGGGGGTACACTGAAGCTTTCTTT. The chain recombines TRBV5-1 with TRBJ1-1; weak D call: TRBD1 (6 bases). V lost 4 bases and J 3 bases, leaving 19 bases between the germline ends. Looked up from germline, CDR1 is SGHRS and CDR2 is YFSETQ. The CDR3 sequence is 16 residues long.

This rearrangement joins TRBV20-1 to TRBJ1-1; TRBD1 is a possible D gene (5 bases). V shed 2 bases and J shed 8 bases, with 18 bases lying between them. The CDR3 length is 14 residues. Germline-derived CDR1 and CDR2 are DFQATT and SNEGSKA (reference sequence). CDR3 DNA: TGCAGTGCTAGACAGGGTAGGGGAGCCGCGGAAGCTTTCTTT. It codes for CSARQGRGAAEAFF.

This clonotype was observed a few times. The chain links TRBV21-1 to TRBJ2-1; the table assigns TRBD2, which was not confirmed against the DNA. TRBV21-1 is recorded as a pseudogene. This CDR3 spans 14 amino acids. CDR3 region: CASSGRPEGNEQFF. The CDR3 DNA reads as TGTGCCAGCAGCGGACGCCCGGAGGGCAATGAGCAGTTCTTC.